This T cell receptor beta chain was sequenced for a study of cytomegalovirus exposure and HLA in healthy donors. PCR was performed using 60 Vbeta and 13 Jbeta primers. Libraries were prepared by immunoSEQ multiplex PCR; TCRdb keeps only in-frame clonotypes and omits some of them. There are roughly 100,000 clones in the sample; 70% to 80% occur only once, and 8% to 10% lies in the top ten. The sequencing input was PBMCs. The receptor comes from a male donor in good health and CMV-seropositive.

CDR3 residues: CATATVYEQYF. The CDR3 DNA reads as TGTGCCACCGCGACAGTCTACGAGCAGTACTTC. The chain has TRBV10-3 and TRBJ2-7; a weak D match, TRBD1 (5 bases). The V end lost 10 bases, the J end lost 3 bases, and 10 bases lay between the germline ends. Germline V CDR1 and CDR2: ENHRY, SYGVKD. This CDR3 comprises 11 residues.